The 11 T cell receptor beta chains given below trace back to one sample, sequenced in a study of OX40 agonist ivuxolimab in advanced cancers. Produced via immunoSEQ multiplex PCR; TCRdb's table is partial and in-frame only. The top ten clones hold 4.7% of a sample with approximately 58,000 clones, roughly 84% of them seen once. The sample in question was CD4+ or CD8+ T cells sorted from blood, obtained in a trial of the OX40 agonist ivuxolimab. The receptors here all came from an adult with an advanced solid tumor such as melanoma, head and neck, liver or kidney cancer.

The V and J genes are TRBV6-1 and TRBJ1-1; D is perhaps TRBD1 (5 bases). V lost 8 bases, J lost 0 bases, and 13 bases lay in between. Germline loops: CDR1 MNHNS, CDR2 SASEGT. The CDR3 runs 14 residues. The CDR3 nucleotides are TGTGCCAGCCTGCTAGGGGAGATGAACACTGAAGCTTTCTTT. It is translated as CASLLGEMNTEAFF.

This chain uses TRBV5-5 with TRBJ2-1; tentatively, D is TRBD1 (6 bases). This CDR3 spans 12 amino acids. The germline V and J ends were trimmed by 2 bases and 9 bases, with 9 bases remaining between them. The V gene's germline CDR1 is SGHKS and CDR2 YYEKEE (reference sequence). In DNA, the CDR3 is TGTGCCAGCAGCTTTTACAGGGCTGAGCAGTTCTTC. This sequence encodes CASSFYRAEQFF.

The chain has TRBV19 and TRBJ2-7; D unresolved. The germline CDR1 and CDR2 sequences are LNHDA and SQIVND (reference sequence). The CDR3 extends over 13 amino acids. V was shortened by 1 base and J by 2 bases, with 6 bases between the two germline ends. The CDR3 spells CASSIGSPYEQYF. In nucleotides, the CDR3 is TGTGCCAGTAGTATAGGATCACCCTACGAGCAGTACTTC.

V and J are TRBV7-3 and TRBJ2-3, with TRBD2 identical over 9 bases. CDR3 size: 16 residues. Germline CDR1 reads SGHTA; CDR2 reads FQGTGA. Unmatched junction bases numbered 7, after V lost 4 bases and J lost 2 bases. The CDR3 region has the DNA TGTGCCAGCAGCTCCGGGGCGGGAGGGTACACAGATACGCAGTATTTT. This encodes CASSSGAGGYTDTQYF.

V and J are TRBV4-1 and TRBJ1-4; D call uncertain. The ends were cut back, 0 bases at V and 5 bases at J, with 7 bases in the middle. The germline V gene encodes CDR1 MGHRA and CDR2 YSYEKL. The CDR3 is 14 amino acids. The CDR3 loop is CASSQEPGNEKLFF. The CDR3, as DNA: TGCGCCAGCAGCCAAGAACCCGGGAATGAAAAACTGTTTTTT.

The J gene is TRBJ1-4, the V gene TRBV6-1; D gene uncertain. The germline V gene encodes CDR1 MNHNS and CDR2 SASEGT. This CDR3 contains 16 residues. The V gene lost 2 bases and the J gene lost 7 bases, with 17 bases spanning the gap. The chain's CDR3 is CASSESAQEASEKLFF. CDR3 in DNA: TGTGCCAGCAGTGAATCGGCTCAGGAGGCTAGTGAAAAACTGTTTTTT.

The chain carries TRBV6-1 and TRBJ2-1; D is ambiguous. Germline-derived CDR1 and CDR2 are MNHNS and SASEGT. V lost 6 bases and J lost 12, with 12 bases in between. This CDR3 has 11 residues. CDR3 loop: CASSPGGGQFF. CDR3 nucleotide sequence: TGTGCCAGCAGCCCGGGTGGCGGGCAGTTCTTC.

V usage is TRBV18 and J usage is TRBJ2-1; TRBD2 matches at 7 bases. The CDR3 spans 16 residues. Losses at the gene ends were 3 bases for V and 5 bases for J; bases not matched to a gene: 10. The germline V gene encodes CDR1 KGHSH and CDR2 LQKENI. CDR3 sequence: CASSPVGSGSDNEQFF. CDR3 nucleotide sequence: TGTGCCAGCTCACCCGTTGGTAGCGGGTCCGACAATGAGCAGTTCTTC.

The chain uses TRBV5-5 and TRBJ1-5; possibly TRBD1 for D (5 bases). Germline loops: CDR1 SGHKS, CDR2 YYEKEE (reference sequence). The CDR3 length is 16 residues. The V end was cut by 0 bases, the J end by 8 bases, with 18 bases between. CDR3 sequence: CASSLELALAGEPQHF. The CDR3 DNA reads TGTGCCAGCAGCTTGGAGTTAGCCCTCGCGGGGGAGCCCCAGCATTTT.

This clone appeared a single time. The CDR3 loop is CASSLVWGRPYNEQFF. The CDR3 DNA follows: TGCGCCAGCAGCTTGGTATGGGGTAGGCCCTACAATGAGCAGTTCTTC. The genes are TRBV5-1 and TRBJ2-1; unclear D gene. Between the trimmed V and J ends, which lost 0 bases and 2 bases, there was a span of 12 bases. The CDR3 contains 16 residues. Germline CDR1 SGHRS, CDR2 YFSETQ.

The V gene is TRBV10-3, the J gene TRBJ2-2; D possibly corresponds to TRBD1 (7 bases). The germline V gene has CDR1 ENHRY and CDR2 SYGVKD. Trimming took off 2 bases at V and 4 bases at J, with 11 bases between the two ends. CDR3 length: 15 amino acids. CDR3 in amino acids: CAISERQGGTGELFF. Here the CDR3 DNA reads TGTGCCATCAGTGAGCGGCAGGGGGGCACCGGGGAGCTGTTTTTT.